This T cell receptor (beta chain) was documented in a study of blood T cells in healthy people across ages. A sample-barcoded 5' primer and a J-beta primer mix were used in a second PCR of roughly 7 to 12 cycles. TCRdb recomputed calls from the 5' RACE reads with MiXCR, one row per CDR3 protein. Here the sample spans over 1,500,000 distinct CDR3 sequences, just under 50% being singletons. CDR3 length equals 16 residues. V was trimmed by 2 bases and J by 9 bases, leaving 21 bases between them. CDR1 is SGHRS and CDR2 is YFSETQ in the germline V gene. This clonotype was seen a handful of times. The sequenced material came from blood. The TCR originated in a woman in her thirties or forties in good health. The rearrangement links TRBV5-1 to TRBJ2-1; weak D call: TRBD2 (6 bases). The CDR3 region is CASSLADYKPGGEQFF. The CDR3 nucleotides are TGCGCCAGCAGCTTAGCGGATTACAAACCCGGGGGTGAGCAGTTCTTC.